This passage covers 27 T cell receptor beta chains from one sample sequenced in a study of OX40 agonist ivuxolimab in advanced cancers. Profiling relied on immunoSEQ multiplex PCR, and the TCRdb table lists in-frame clones only, not all of them. The repertoire holds more than 60,000 clones, with roughly 85% as singletons. Sequences were derived from CD4+ or CD8+ T cells sorted from blood, sampled in a trial of the OX40 agonist ivuxolimab. Receptors originate from an adult with an advanced solid tumor such as melanoma, head and neck, liver or kidney cancer.

The rearrangement joins TRBV7-9 to TRBJ2-7; tentatively, D is TRBD2 (5 bases). V shed 3 bases and J shed 7 bases, with 13 bases lying between them. Germline CDR1 is SEHNR and CDR2 is FQNEAQ (reference sequence). The CDR3 covers 13 residues. This chain's CDR3 is CASSLDGNMEQYF. CDR3 nucleotide sequence: TGTGCCAGCAGCTTGGACGGGAATATGGAGCAGTACTTC.

The chain has TRBV4-1 and TRBJ2-1; 9 bases map to TRBD1. Germline CDR1 MGHRA, CDR2 YSYEKL. The V segment lost 3 bases and the J segment 4 bases; nucleotides outside the gene matches: 10. This CDR3 comprises 17 residues. The CDR3 nucleotides read TGCGCCAGCAGCCAGCAGTCTACGGGACAGGGATACAATGAGCAGTTCTTC. It translates to CASSQQSTGQGYNEQFF.

The chain employs TRBV28 and TRBJ1-5; perhaps TRBD1 as D (6 bases). V lost 4 bases to trimming and J lost 0 bases, with 16 bases between them. Germline CDR1 and CDR2: MDHEN and SYDVKM. The CDR3 covers 17 residues. For the CDR3, the DNA is TGTGCCAGCAGTTCCCACCGGGGGGGCGGTAGCAATCAGCCCCAGCATTTT. Translating gives CASSSHRGGGSNQPQHF.

V is TRBV7-2 and J is TRBJ2-3, with D perhaps TRBD2 (6 bases). The V gene's germline CDR1 is SGHTA and CDR2 FQGNSA. Trimming stripped 5 bases from V and 6 bases from J, with 12 bases between. CDR3 size: 13 residues. The CDR3 is CASSRGRGDTQYF. The CDR3 DNA reads TGTGCCAGCAGCAGGGGCCGGGGGGATACGCAGTATTTT.

V usage is TRBV6-1 and J usage is TRBJ2-2; possibly TRBD1 or TRBD2 for D (5 bases each). CDR1 and CDR2 from the germline V gene are MNHNS and SASEGT. V dropped 8 bases and J dropped 7 bases, with 17 bases sitting between them. This CDR3 is 14 amino acids long. CDR3 region: CASLRDLPFGELFF. The CDR3 coding sequence is TGTGCCAGCCTAAGGGACCTCCCATTCGGGGAGCTGTTTTTT.

J is TRBJ1-2 and V is TRBV7-2, with D unresolved. V was trimmed by 5 bases and J by 2 bases, leaving 21 bases between them. Germline V lookup: CDR1 SGHTA, CDR2 FQGNSA. This CDR3 comprises 17 residues. The DNA for the CDR3 is TGTGCCAGCAGCCCCAATCCGTCGGGGAGTTTAAACTATGGCTACACCTTC. It encodes CASSPNPSGSLNYGYTF.

Only one count was recorded for this clone. The rearrangement joins TRBV13 to TRBJ1-1; tentative D call: TRBD1 (5 bases). The CDR3 covers 14 residues. Trimming shortened V by 3 bases and J by 0 bases, and 8 bases separated the two germline ends. CDR1 is PRHDT, CDR2 FYEKMQ, per germline (reference sequence). In DNA form, the CDR3 reads TGTGCCAGCAGCTTCTACAGGATGAACACTGAAGCTTTCTTT. Translating gives CASSFYRMNTEAFF.

V gene TRBV10-3 combines with J gene TRBJ2-5; weak D call: TRBD1 (6 bases). CDR1 ENHRY and CDR2 SYGVKD come from the germline V gene. V was cut by 10 bases and J by 5 bases, with 17 bases left in between. CDR3 length equals 13 residues. The CDR3 DNA sequence: TGTGCCACCTCCGGGGACACCTGGGAGACCCAGTACTTC. Protein: CATSGDTWETQYF.

The rearrangement joins TRBV6-5 to TRBJ2-5, with 7 bases fitting TRBD2. The ends lost 4 bases at V and 1 base at J; junction bases unmatched: 6. The CDR3 has 15 amino acids. From germline, CDR1 is MNHEY and CDR2 SVGAGI. The DNA for the CDR3 is TGTGCCAGCAGTTGGAACGGGGGGTCCCAAGAGACCCAGTACTTC. Its translation: CASSWNGGSQETQYF.

The chain has TRBV28 and TRBJ1-5; TRBD1 is a possible D gene (6 bases). The V gene's germline CDR1 is MDHEN and CDR2 SYDVKM. The V and J ends lost 4 bases and 5 bases respectively, with 9 bases between them. This CDR3 has 13 residues. The CDR3 bases are TGTGCCAGCAGTTCTCAGGGGTATCAGCCCCAGCATTTT. As protein: CASSSQGYQPQHF.

This chain connects TRBV28 to TRBJ2-1; unclear D gene. The germline V and J ends were trimmed by 6 bases and 3 bases, with 9 bases remaining between them. The CDR3 totals 13 residues. Germline CDR1 and CDR2: MDHEN and SYDVKM. CDR3 nucleotides: TGTGCCAGCAGCTCCGAACACTACAATGAGCAGTTCTTC. Protein sequence: CASSSEHYNEQFF.

The sample holds a few counts of this clone. The V and J genes are TRBV19 and TRBJ1-2, with D perhaps TRBD1 (6 bases). Germline CDR1 and CDR2: LNHDA and SQIVND (reference sequence). The CDR3 is 16 amino acids. Trimming left V 2 bases short and J 6 bases short, with 19 bases between. The CDR3 coding sequence is TGTGCCAGTAGTATACGACTTACAGGGAACAGGGATGGCTACACCTTC. This codes for CASSIRLTGNRDGYTF.

The sample holds one count of this clone. The rearrangement links TRBV7-9 to TRBJ2-7, with D unresolved. The V end was cut by 5 bases, the J end by 0 bases, with 2 bases between. The CDR3 covers 11 residues. Germline values: CDR1 SEHNR, CDR2 FQNEAQ (reference sequence). The chain's CDR3 is CASSVSYEQYF. In DNA, the CDR3 is TGTGCCAGCAGCGTCTCCTACGAGCAGTACTTC.

The chain has TRBV29-1 and TRBJ2-7; D may match TRBD1 or TRBD2 (5 bases each). Trimming removed 2 bases at V and 3 bases at J, with 8 bases between. The germline V gene encodes CDR1 SQVTM and CDR2 ANQGSEA. The CDR3 totals 12 residues. The CDR3 loop reads CSVERDGYEQYF. In nucleotides, the CDR3 is TGCAGCGTTGAAAGGGACGGCTACGAGCAGTACTTC.

The V call is TRBV6-1, the J call TRBJ1-5; no clear D gene. The length of the CDR3 is 14 residues. Trimming cost V 3 bases and J 2 bases, with 8 bases left between them. Germline CDR1 MNHNS, CDR2 SASEGT. CDR3 nucleotide sequence: TGTGCCAGCAGTGAGGTCTGGGGCAATCAGCCCCAGCATTTT. It translates to CASSEVWGNQPQHF.

J is TRBJ1-4 and V is TRBV2; D gene ambiguous. Germline V lookup: CDR1 SNHLY, CDR2 FYNNEI. The CDR3 runs 13 residues. Trimming removed 7 bases from V and 0 bases from J, with 6 bases in between. CDR3 protein: CASKTATNEKLFF. In DNA form, the CDR3 reads TGTGCCAGCAAAACAGCAACTAATGAAAAACTGTTTTTT.

The rearrangement links TRBV18 to TRBJ1-1; D unclear. Trimming took off 6 bases at V and 3 bases at J, with 11 bases between the two ends. The CDR3 contains 13 residues. CDR1 is KGHSH, CDR2 LQKENI, per germline. CDR3 DNA: TGTGCCAGCTCCACCCTTGTGGACACTGAAGCTTTCTTT. This gives the protein CASSTLVDTEAFF.

The rearrangement joins TRBV5-1 to TRBJ2-3; D uncertain. The germline gives CDR1 SGHRS, CDR2 YFSETQ. The germline V and J ends were trimmed by 0 bases and 4 bases, with 15 bases remaining between them. The CDR3 totals 16 residues. In DNA form, the CDR3 reads TGCGCCAGCAGCTTGGTTCTGTCTCAAGGCGCAGATACGCAGTATTTT. Translating it yields CASSLVLSQGADTQYF.

This clone was recorded a few times. V and J are TRBV6-1 and TRBJ1-5; D possibly corresponds to TRBD1 (6 bases). The CDR3 runs 13 residues. From germline, CDR1 is MNHNS and CDR2 SASEGT. V was clipped by 8 bases and J by 5 bases, with 13 bases between them. The CDR3 DNA reads as TGTGCCAGCGCACAGGGCTATGATCAGCCCCAGCATTTT. It codes for CASAQGYDQPQHF.

The chain links TRBV29-1 to TRBJ2-1; tentative D call: TRBD2 (6 bases). The germline V gene has CDR1 SQVTM and CDR2 ANQGSEA. Trimming shortened V by 6 bases and J by 5 bases, and 17 bases separated the two germline ends. This CDR3 region has 14 residues. CDR3 protein: CSVQTWRGHNEQFF. The CDR3 bases are TGCAGCGTACAAACCTGGAGGGGTCACAATGAGCAGTTCTTC.

The chain uses TRBV9 and TRBJ1-2; D is ambiguous. The CDR3 runs 13 residues. Per germline, CDR1 SGDLS and CDR2 YYNGEE. The V end lost 2 bases, the J end lost 6 bases, and 11 bases lay between the germline ends. The CDR3 DNA sequence: TGTGCCAGCAGCGTCAGCGGGCTGGATGGCTACACCTTC. Its translation is CASSVSGLDGYTF.

The V and J genes are TRBV4-1 and TRBJ2-1; TRBD2 matches 10 bases. CDR3 length equals 14 residues. V shed 6 bases, J shed 8 bases, and the junction held 7 bases outside the gene matches. CDR1 is MGHRA and CDR2 is YSYEKL in the germline V gene. Here the CDR3 reads CASRPSGSGYEQFF. DNA of the CDR3: TGCGCCAGCAGACCTAGCGGGAGCGGCTATGAGCAGTTCTTC.

This chain links TRBV7-8 with TRBJ1-1; D gene ambiguous. Trimming shortened V by 4 bases and J by 1 base, and 7 bases separated the two germline ends. The CDR3 is 13 amino acids. Germline V CDR1 and CDR2: SGHVS, FQNEAQ. CDR3: CASSSHPNTEAFF. DNA for the CDR3: TGTGCCAGCAGCTCCCACCCGAACACTGAAGCTTTCTTT.

This clone was seen more than once but under ten times. This rearrangement joins TRBV19 to TRBJ2-3; 12 bases fit TRBD2. Per germline, CDR1 LNHDA and CDR2 SQIVND (reference sequence). CDR3 size: 15 residues. V was clipped by 7 bases and J by 2 bases; unmatched bases: 4. CDR3 DNA: TGTGCCAGTAAGGCTAGCGGGAGGGTCACAGATACGCAGTATTTT. Translated, it gives CASKASGRVTDTQYF.

The rearrangement links TRBV7-9 to TRBJ2-1; 9 bases are a match to TRBD2. Germline V gene data show CDR1 as SEHNR and CDR2 as FQNEAQ (reference sequence). The CDR3 is 16 amino acids. V shed 8 bases and J 0 bases; nucleotides not matched to a gene: 8. The chain's CDR3 is CASRGVAGVSYNEQFF. CDR3 DNA: TGTGCCAGCCGAGGGGTAGCGGGAGTCTCCTACAATGAGCAGTTCTTC.

The chain carries TRBV15 and TRBJ2-3, with D perhaps matching TRBD2 (6 bases). Trimming took 3 bases from V and 6 from J, leaving 13 bases between them. Per the germline V gene, CDR1 is LNHNV and CDR2 is YYDKDF (reference sequence). CDR3 size: 14 residues. The chain's CDR3 is CATSSERLVDTQYF. The CDR3 DNA sequence: TGTGCCACCAGCAGCGAAAGACTAGTCGATACGCAGTATTTT.

V and J are TRBV19 and TRBJ1-5, with 8 bases identical to TRBD1. Germline values: CDR1 LNHDA, CDR2 SQIVND (reference sequence). The ends lost 4 bases at V and 7 bases at J; junction bases unmatched: 12. The CDR3 is 16 amino acids. The CDR3 is CASSTMTDRVGQPQHF. CDR3 nucleotides: TGTGCCAGTAGTACAATGACGGACAGGGTGGGCCAGCCCCAGCATTTT.